Following are 23 T cell receptor beta chains from one sample sequenced in a study of T-cell reconstitution after alpha-beta-depleted transplantation in children. Unique molecular identifiers were incorporated into the prepared TCRbeta library. TCRdb itself ran the PCR reads through MiXCR, one entry per CDR3 protein. The sample holds some 120,000 distinct CDR3 sequences; approximately 8.7% are singletons and the top ten take 24%. Sequenced here: PBMCs, mostly from graft donor cells, sampled 180 days after TCRalphabeta/CD19-depleted stem cell transplant. The receptors were sampled from a girl under two years old who had a stem cell transplant for combined immunodeficiency, so the T cells may come from the graft donor.

The sample holds a few counts of this clonotype. The chain links TRBV5-1 to TRBJ2-1, with 12 positions matching TRBD2. Germline loops: CDR1 SGHRS, CDR2 YFSETQ. J lost 1 base, V lost 0 bases, and 2 bases had no gene match. The CDR3 covers 17 residues. The CDR3 DNA is TGCGCCAGCAGCTTGGGGGGACTAGCGGGTTCCTACAATGAGCAGTTCTTC. It yields the protein CASSLGGLAGSYNEQFF.

This clonotype was recorded a few times. The chain couples TRBV10-3 to TRBJ2-7, with D possibly being TRBD2 (6 bases). The CDR3 length is 16 residues. From germline, CDR1 is ENHRY and CDR2 SYGVKD. V was pared by 2 bases and J by 2 bases, with 16 bases between. In DNA, the CDR3 is TGTGCCATCAGTGAGGGCGGCGGGACGGCAGCCTACGAGCAGTACTTC. Translated: CAISEGGGTAAYEQYF.

There are a few counts of this clonotype. The J gene is TRBJ2-5, the V gene TRBV14; D call uncertain. This CDR3 has 13 amino acids. V was shortened by 1 base and J by 5 bases, with 8 bases between the two germline ends. Germline V gene data show CDR1 as SGHDN and CDR2 as FVKESK. The DNA for the CDR3 is TGTGCCAGCAGCCAAGCAAGTCGGGAGACCCAGTACTTC. Protein: CASSQASRETQYF.

By share of the sample, this clonotype is medium-sized. The genes are TRBV29-1 and TRBJ2-7; TRBD1 agrees at 7 bases. CDR1 and CDR2 (germline): SQVTM, ANQGSEA. The CDR3 length is 14 residues. V gave up 6 bases and J gave up 2 bases; unmatched junction bases: 10. CDR3 amino acids: CSVRQGPATYEQYF. CDR3 coding DNA: TGCAGCGTCAGACAGGGCCCGGCCACCTACGAGCAGTACTTC.

This clonotype has just a few counts. The chain joins TRBV20-1 to TRBJ2-7, with TRBD2 matching over 7 bases. Trimming at V came to 3 bases and at J to 3 bases, leaving 5 bases not matched to a gene. The CDR3 is 13 amino acids. CDR1 DFQATT and CDR2 SNEGSKA come from the germline V gene (reference sequence). The CDR3 loop reads CSARGTTVYEQYF. In DNA, the CDR3 is TGCAGTGCTAGGGGGACTACGGTCTACGAGCAGTACTTC.

This clonotype was seen a handful of times. The chain couples TRBV7-2 to TRBJ2-7; no clear D gene. The CDR3 runs 14 residues. Germline CDR1 reads SGHTA; CDR2 reads FQGNSA. Trimming removed 4 bases from V and 0 bases from J, with 10 bases in between. The CDR3 sequence: CASSSSRSSYEQYF. The CDR3 region has the DNA TGTGCCAGCAGCTCGTCGAGAAGCTCCTACGAGCAGTACTTC.

In this sample, this clonotype turned up a few times. The gene calls are TRBV12-3 or TRBV12-4 and TRBJ2-1; 10 bases match TRBD1. V lost 5 bases and J lost 7; bases outside the gene matches: 11. The CDR3 covers 16 residues. CDR3 residues: CASSPTGQGIRNEQFF. CDR3 sequence (DNA): TGTGCCAGCAGTCCCACGGGACAGGGGATTCGAAATGAGCAGTTCTTC.

The chain has TRBV20-1 and TRBJ2-3; D unresolved. The CDR3 consists of 13 residues. The V and J ends lost 3 bases and 2 bases respectively, with 9 bases between them. The germline CDR1 and CDR2 sequences are DFQATT and SNEGSKA (reference sequence). Here the CDR3 reads CSASPPATDTQYF. CDR3 coding DNA: TGCAGTGCTAGTCCTCCAGCCACAGATACGCAGTATTTT.

This rearrangement joins TRBV6-2 or TRBV6-3 to TRBJ2-7; D is unclear. Germline V gene sequence: CDR1 MNHEY, CDR2 SVGEGT. The CDR3 spans 14 residues. Between the trimmed V and J ends, which lost 6 bases and 5 bases, there was a span of 17 bases. The CDR3 DNA reads as TGTGCCAGCAGCGACATTGGAGATATCGACGAGCAGTACTTC. Translation: CASSDIGDIDEQYF.

In this sample, this clonotype turned up a few times. V is TRBV6-1 and J is TRBJ1-5; D unresolved. The CDR3 contains 13 residues. CDR1 MNHNS and CDR2 SASEGT come from the germline V gene. V lost 5 bases, J lost 7 bases, and 12 bases lay in between. CDR3 sequence: CASSRTLSQPQHF. The CDR3 DNA reads as TGTGCCAGCAGTCGAACCCTTTCCCAGCCCCAGCATTTT.

This clonotype was observed a few times. The chain combines TRBV2 with TRBJ1-5; D not resolved. The CDR3 has 15 amino acids. Per germline, CDR1 SNHLY and CDR2 FYNNEI. Trimming stripped 6 bases from V and 7 bases from J, with 19 bases between. CDR3 in DNA: TGTGCCAGCAGGTTAGGGAGGGTTGGCTGGCAGCCCCAGCATTTT. Protein sequence: CASRLGRVGWQPQHF.

The CDR3 sequence: CASGLDRGSQYF. The CDR3 nucleotides are TGTGCTAGTGGGCTCGACAGGGGGAGCCAGTACTTC. The chain uses TRBV12-5 and TRBJ2-5; 9 bases are shared with TRBD1. The CDR3 runs to 12 residues. CDR1 and CDR2 (germline): LGHNT, FRNRAP. V was clipped by 6 bases and J by 10 bases; unmatched bases: 6.

V usage is TRBV5-1 and J usage is TRBJ2-2; D gene unclear. The CDR3 totals 13 residues. V lost 0 bases, J lost 4 bases, and 4 bases lay in between. Germline CDR1 SGHRS, CDR2 YFSETQ. CDR3 DNA sequence: TGCGCCAGCAGCTTGGATCTCACCGGGGAGCTGTTTTTT. Translated: CASSLDLTGELFF.

There are many counts of this clonotype. The chain couples TRBV27 to TRBJ1-4; 8 bases are a match to TRBD1. V was pared by 6 bases and J by 0 bases, with 3 bases of the junction left unmatched. CDR3 length: 15 residues. Germline loops: CDR1 MNHEY, CDR2 SMNVEV (reference sequence). The CDR3: CASRPDRATNEKLFF. CDR3 sequence (DNA): TGTGCCAGCAGGCCGGACAGGGCAACTAATGAAAAACTGTTTTTT.

This clonotype was seen repeatedly, ten times or more. J is TRBJ2-7 and V is TRBV6-4; 10 nucleotides agree with TRBD1. V gave up 5 bases and J gave up 1 base; unmatched junction bases: 17. Germline V gene sequence: CDR1 MRHNA, CDR2 SNTAGT. The CDR3 sequence is 19 residues long. CDR3 residues: CASSTSTGGRLGYSYEQYF. The CDR3 coding sequence is TGTGCCAGCAGTACATCGACAGGGGGCCGACTAGGCTATTCCTACGAGCAGTACTTC.

This clonotype has only a few counts. The genes are TRBV29-1 and TRBJ2-3; 12 bases align to TRBD2. This CDR3 has 13 residues. The germline gives CDR1 SQVTM, CDR2 ANQGSEA. With V trimmed by 3 bases and J by 10 bases, 5 bases remained unmatched. CDR3 coding DNA: TGCAGCGTTGAGACTAGCGGGAGAGGATCGCAGTATTTT. Its translation is CSVETSGRGSQYF.

This clonotype appeared a few times. The chain links TRBV7-3 to TRBJ2-1; no reliable D call. Per the germline V gene, CDR1 is SGHTA and CDR2 is FQGTGA. The CDR3 loop spans 15 amino acids. Trimming took 5 bases from V and 2 from J, leaving 13 bases between them. The CDR3 loop is CASSAAALAYNEQFF. The DNA for the CDR3 is TGTGCCAGCAGCGCCGCTGCGTTGGCCTACAATGAGCAGTTCTTC.

The J gene is TRBJ1-1, the V gene TRBV10-3; weak D call: TRBD1 (5 bases). CDR1 is ENHRY, CDR2 SYGVKD, per germline. V was trimmed by 3 bases and J by 7 bases, leaving 6 bases between them. This CDR3 comprises 11 residues. CDR3 nucleotides: TGTGCCATCAGTGATACAGGTGAAGCTTTCTTT. Protein sequence: CAISDTGEAFF.

The CDR3 protein is CASSLTSGRTDTQYF. The CDR3 nucleotides are TGTGCCAGCAGCTTGACTAGCGGGAGGACAGATACGCAGTATTTT. This chain joins TRBV7-2 and TRBJ2-3; 13 bases align to TRBD2. The germline V gene has CDR1 SGHTA and CDR2 FQGNSA. The CDR3 is 15 residues long. The junction had 0 bases not matched to a gene; V was cut back by 3 bases and J by 3 bases. The full variable domain, in which reference TRBV7-2 and TRBJ2-3 provide the parts outside the CDR3, is GAGVSQSPSNKVTEKGKDVELRCDPISGHTALYWYRQSLGQGLEFLIYFQGNSAPDKSGLPSDRFSAERTGGSVSTLTIQRTQQEDSAVYLCASSLTSGRTDTQYFGPGTRLTVL.

Comment on this clonotype: It may be a read error: a sequence one base away is much more abundant. The chain links TRBV20-1 to TRBJ2-2; possibly TRBD2 for D (6 bases). This CDR3 spans 16 amino acids. Germline lookup yields CDR1 DFQATT and CDR2 SNEGSKA (reference sequence). With 0 bases removed from V and 2 bases from J, the gap between germline ends came to 13 bases. The DNA for the CDR3 is TGCAGTGCTAGAGATGGGCAGCGGGCTAACACCGGGGAGCTGTTTTTT. It encodes CSARDGQRANTGELFF.

This clonotype was seen only a few times. V usage is TRBV6-2 or TRBV6-3 and J usage is TRBJ2-1, with a possible D match to TRBD2 (5 bases). V was cut by 8 bases and J by 0 bases, with 8 bases left in between. The CDR3 runs 13 residues. The germline gives CDR1 MNHEY, CDR2 SVGEGT. Here the CDR3 DNA reads TGTGCCAGCTCGGACTCCTCCTACAATGAGCAGTTCTTC. Protein product: CASSDSSYNEQFF.

This clonotype has only a few counts. The J gene is TRBJ1-1, the V gene TRBV29-1; perhaps TRBD1 as D (5 bases). CDR1 is SQVTM and CDR2 is ANQGSEA in the germline V gene. Trimming shortened V by 4 bases and J by 1 base, and 10 bases separated the two germline ends. The CDR3 extends over 13 amino acids. The CDR3, as DNA: TGCAGCGTTGCCGGGGGTCCGAACACTGAAGCTTTCTTT. This gives the protein CSVAGGPNTEAFF.

The table lists this clonotype with a few counts. The chain couples TRBV7-2 to TRBJ1-2, with 10 bases identical to TRBD1. With V trimmed by 2 bases and J by 1 base, 4 bases remained unmatched. In germline, CDR1 is SGHTA, CDR2 FQGNSA. The CDR3 has 16 amino acids. For the CDR3, the DNA is TGTGCCAGCAGCTTACCCGACAGGGGGCTTAACTATGGCTACACCTTC. Translation gives CASSLPDRGLNYGYTF.